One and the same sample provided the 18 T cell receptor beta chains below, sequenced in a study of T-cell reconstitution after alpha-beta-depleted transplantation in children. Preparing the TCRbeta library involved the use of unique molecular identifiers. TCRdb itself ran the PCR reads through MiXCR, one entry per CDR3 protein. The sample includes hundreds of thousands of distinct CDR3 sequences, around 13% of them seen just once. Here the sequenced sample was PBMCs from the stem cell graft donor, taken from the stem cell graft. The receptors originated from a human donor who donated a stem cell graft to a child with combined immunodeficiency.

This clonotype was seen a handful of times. This CDR3 reads CASSPEGGQGETQYF. DNA for the CDR3: TGTGCCAGCAGCCCAGAAGGGGGACAGGGTGAGACCCAGTACTTC. The chain couples TRBV7-6 to TRBJ2-5; 9 bases agree with TRBD1. The germline V gene has CDR1 SGHVS and CDR2 FNYEAQ. Losses at the gene ends were 5 bases for V and 5 bases for J; bases not matched to a gene: 9. The CDR3 covers 15 residues.

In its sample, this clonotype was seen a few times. This CDR3 reads CASSQDIASYYEQYF. The DNA of the CDR3 is TGTGCCAGCAGCCAAGATATTGCCAGTTACTACGAGCAGTACTTC. V usage is TRBV3-1 and J usage is TRBJ2-7; D is unclear. The CDR3 spans 15 residues. Germline loops: CDR1 LGHDT, CDR2 YNNKEL (reference sequence). V was pared by 0 bases and J by 3 bases, with 12 bases between.

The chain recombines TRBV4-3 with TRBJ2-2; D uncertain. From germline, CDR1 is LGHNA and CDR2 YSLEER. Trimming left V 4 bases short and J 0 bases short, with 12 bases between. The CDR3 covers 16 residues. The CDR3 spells CASSPSQWSNTGELFF. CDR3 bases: TGCGCCAGCAGCCCCAGCCAGTGGTCGAACACCGGGGAGCTGTTTTTT.

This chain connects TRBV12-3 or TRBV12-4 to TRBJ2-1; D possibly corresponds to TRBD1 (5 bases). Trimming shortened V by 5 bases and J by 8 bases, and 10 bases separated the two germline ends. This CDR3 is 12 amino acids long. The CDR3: CASSQTAYEQFF. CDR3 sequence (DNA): TGTGCCAGCAGTCAGACAGCTTATGAGCAGTTCTTC.

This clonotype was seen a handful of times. Here the CDR3 DNA reads TGTGCCAGCAGGGACAGGGACGACGAAAAACTGTTTTTT. Amino acid sequence: CASRDRDDEKLFF. This sequence joins TRBV25-1 and TRBJ1-4; 8 bases fit TRBD1. Germline V CDR1 and CDR2: MGHDK, SYGVNS. The trim removed 6 bases at V and 8 bases at J, leaving 5 bases unmatched. The CDR3 sequence is 13 residues long.

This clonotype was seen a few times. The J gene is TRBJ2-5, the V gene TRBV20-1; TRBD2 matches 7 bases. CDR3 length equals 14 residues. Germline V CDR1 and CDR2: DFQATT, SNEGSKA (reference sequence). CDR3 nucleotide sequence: TGCACCGCCGGCGGCGGGGGATATATAGGGACCCAGTACTTC. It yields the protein CTAGGGGYIGTQYF.

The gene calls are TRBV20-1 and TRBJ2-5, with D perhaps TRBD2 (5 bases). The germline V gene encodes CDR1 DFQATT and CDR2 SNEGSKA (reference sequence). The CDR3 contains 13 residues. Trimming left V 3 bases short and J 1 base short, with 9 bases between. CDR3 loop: CSASRGFQETQYF. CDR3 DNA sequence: TGCAGTGCTAGTAGAGGGTTCCAAGAGACCCAGTACTTC.

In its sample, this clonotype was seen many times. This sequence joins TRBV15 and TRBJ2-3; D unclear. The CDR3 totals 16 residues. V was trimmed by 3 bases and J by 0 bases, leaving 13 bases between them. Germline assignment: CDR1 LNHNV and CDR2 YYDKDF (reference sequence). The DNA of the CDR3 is TGTGCCACCAGCAGGGGTATAGGGCGAAGCACAGATACGCAGTATTTT. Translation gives CATSRGIGRSTDTQYF.

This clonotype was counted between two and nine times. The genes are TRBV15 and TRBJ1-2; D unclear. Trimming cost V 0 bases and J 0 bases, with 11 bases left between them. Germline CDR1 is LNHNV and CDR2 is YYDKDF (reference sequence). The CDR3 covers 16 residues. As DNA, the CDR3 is TGTGCCACCAGCAGAGATCGCGACACCGCTAACTATGGCTACACCTTC. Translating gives CATSRDRDTANYGYTF.

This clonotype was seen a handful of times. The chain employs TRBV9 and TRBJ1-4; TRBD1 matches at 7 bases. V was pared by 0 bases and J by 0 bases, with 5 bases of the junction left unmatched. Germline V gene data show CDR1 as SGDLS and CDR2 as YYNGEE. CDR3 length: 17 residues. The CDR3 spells CASSVGDRAATNEKLFF. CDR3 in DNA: TGTGCCAGCAGCGTAGGTGACAGGGCTGCAACTAATGAAAAACTGTTTTTT.

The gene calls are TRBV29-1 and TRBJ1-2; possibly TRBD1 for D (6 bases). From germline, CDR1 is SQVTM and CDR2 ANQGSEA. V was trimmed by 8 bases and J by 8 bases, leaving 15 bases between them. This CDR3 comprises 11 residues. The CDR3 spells CSLRTEEGYTF. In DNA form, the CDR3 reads TGCAGCCTACGGACAGAGGAGGGCTACACCTTC.

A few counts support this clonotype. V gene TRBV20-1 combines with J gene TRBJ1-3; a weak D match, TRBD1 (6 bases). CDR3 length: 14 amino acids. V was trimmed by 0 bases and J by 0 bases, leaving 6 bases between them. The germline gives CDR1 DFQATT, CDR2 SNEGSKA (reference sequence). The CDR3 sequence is CSAREGGSGNTIYF. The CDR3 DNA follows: TGCAGTGCTAGAGAAGGGGGCTCTGGAAACACCATATATTTT.

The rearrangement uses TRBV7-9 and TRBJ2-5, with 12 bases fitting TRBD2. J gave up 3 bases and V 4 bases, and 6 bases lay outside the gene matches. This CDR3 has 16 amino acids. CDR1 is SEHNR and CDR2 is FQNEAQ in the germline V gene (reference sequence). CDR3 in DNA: TGTGCCAGCAGCTCCGGGCGACTAGCGGGGGAAGAGACCCAGTACTTC. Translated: CASSSGRLAGEETQYF.

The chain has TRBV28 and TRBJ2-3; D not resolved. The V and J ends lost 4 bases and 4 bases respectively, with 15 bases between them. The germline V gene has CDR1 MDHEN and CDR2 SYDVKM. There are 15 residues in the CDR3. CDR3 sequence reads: CASSYPTSGADTQYF. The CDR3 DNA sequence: TGTGCCAGCAGTTACCCTACCAGTGGCGCAGATACGCAGTATTTT.

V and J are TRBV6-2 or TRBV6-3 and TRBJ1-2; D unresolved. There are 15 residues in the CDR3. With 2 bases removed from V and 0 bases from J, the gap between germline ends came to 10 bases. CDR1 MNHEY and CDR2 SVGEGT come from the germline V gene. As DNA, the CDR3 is TGTGCCAGCAGTTACAGGCGGCTCTCTAACTATGGCTACACCTTC. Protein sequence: CASSYRRLSNYGYTF.

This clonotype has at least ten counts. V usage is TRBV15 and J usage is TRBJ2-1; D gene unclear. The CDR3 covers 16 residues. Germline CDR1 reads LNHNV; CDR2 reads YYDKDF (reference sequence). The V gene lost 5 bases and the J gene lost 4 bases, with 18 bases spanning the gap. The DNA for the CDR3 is TGTGCCACCAGCGTTTTCAGCCAAACAAGTTACAATGAGCAGTTCTTC. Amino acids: CATSVFSQTSYNEQFF.

CDR3 sequence (DNA): TGTGCCAGCAGCTTAGCTGTGCGGGGCTATGAGCAGTTCTTC. Its translation: CASSLAVRGYEQFF. The J gene is TRBJ2-1, the V gene TRBV7-9, with D possibly TRBD2 on 6 matching bases. The CDR3 covers 14 residues. Germline CDR1 SEHNR, CDR2 FQNEAQ (reference sequence). Trimming took 0 bases from V and 8 from J, leaving 11 bases between them.

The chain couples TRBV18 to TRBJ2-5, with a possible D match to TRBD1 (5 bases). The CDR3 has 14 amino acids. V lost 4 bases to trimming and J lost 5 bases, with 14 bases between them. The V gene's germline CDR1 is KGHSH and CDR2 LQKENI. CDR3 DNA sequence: TGTGCCAGCTCACGCGACAGTCCGAGGGAGACCCAGTACTTC. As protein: CASSRDSPRETQYF.